This T cell receptor beta chain was recovered during a study of blood T cells in healthy people across ages. This clonotype came up a few times. A sample-barcoded 5' primer and a J-beta primer mix were used in a second PCR of about 7 to 11 cycles. All cDNA molecules were each tagged by a template-switch adaptor with 12 random nucleotides. One entry per CDR3 protein results from TCRdb running MiXCR on the 5' RACE reads. The sample has about 800,000 distinct CDR3 sequences; around a quarter are singletons. The CDR3 sequence is 14 residues long. Germline-derived CDR1 and CDR2 are MNHEY and SMNVEV (reference sequence). V was clipped by 5 bases and J by 0 bases, with 10 bases between them. This sample was shared with a second study, whose subject was T cells of mothers and their children. That work states: The output of TCR recombination is shaped by thymic selection similarly in related and unrelated pairs. Sequencing revealed no T cell clones that were persistent and microchimeric.

Sequences were obtained from blood. The rearrangement links TRBV27 to TRBJ1-2, with D unresolved. This TCR came from a boy younger than 18 in good health. As DNA, the CDR3 is TGTGCCAGCAGTCCAGAAACCGCTAACTATGGCTACACCTTC. Its translation is CASSPETANYGYTF.